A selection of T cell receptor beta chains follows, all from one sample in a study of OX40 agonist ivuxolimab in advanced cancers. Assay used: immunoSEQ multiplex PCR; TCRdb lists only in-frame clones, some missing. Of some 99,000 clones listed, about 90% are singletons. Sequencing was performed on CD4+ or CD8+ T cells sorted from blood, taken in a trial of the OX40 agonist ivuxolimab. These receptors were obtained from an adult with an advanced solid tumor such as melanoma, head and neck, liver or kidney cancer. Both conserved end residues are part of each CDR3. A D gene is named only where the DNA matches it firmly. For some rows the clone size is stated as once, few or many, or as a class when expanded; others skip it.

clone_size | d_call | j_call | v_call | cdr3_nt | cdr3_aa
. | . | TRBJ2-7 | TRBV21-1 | TGTGCCAGCAGCAATGCCAGGGCCTCCCCCGGGCAGTACTTC | CASSNARASPGQYF
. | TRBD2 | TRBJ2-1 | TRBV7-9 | TGTGCCAGCAGCTTAGCGGCGGGAGACTACAATGAGCAGTTCTTC | CASSLAAGDYNEQFF
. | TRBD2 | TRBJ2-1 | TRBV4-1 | TGCGCCAGCAGCCCGGGACTAGCGGGACTCAATGAGCAGTTCTTC | CASSPGLAGLNEQFF
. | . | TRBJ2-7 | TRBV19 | TGTGCCAGTAGTGCGCAGACGAGCTCCTACGAGCAGTACTTC | CASSAQTSSYEQYF
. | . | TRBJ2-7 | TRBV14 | TGTGCCAGCAGCCAAGATTTAGGGTGGTCCGAGCAGTACTTC | CASSQDLGWSEQYF
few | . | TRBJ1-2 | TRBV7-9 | TGTGCCAGCAGCGCCACCCACTATGGCTACACCTTC | CASSATHYGYTF
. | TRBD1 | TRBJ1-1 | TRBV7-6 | TGTGCCAGCAGCCGCCTCGTCGGACAGGCGCCTATGAACACTGAAGCTTTCTTT | CASSRLVGQAPMNTEAFF
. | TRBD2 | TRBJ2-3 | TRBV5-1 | TGCGCCAGCAGCTTGGGGGCGACTAGCGACCACACAGATACGCAGTATTTT | CASSLGATSDHTDTQYF
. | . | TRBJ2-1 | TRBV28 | TGTGCCAGCAGTGAGGGGTTCTCGTCCTACAATGAGCAGTTCTTC | CASSEGFSSYNEQFF
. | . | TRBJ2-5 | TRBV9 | TGTGCCAGCAGCGTAGATCAGCAGGCGGAGACCCAGTACTTC | CASSVDQQAETQYF
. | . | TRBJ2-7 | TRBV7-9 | TGTGCCAGCAGCCGCTTTCAGGGATCCTACGAGCAGTACTTC | CASSRFQGSYEQYF
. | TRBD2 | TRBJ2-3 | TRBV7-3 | TGTGCCAGCAGCTTTGGTAGCGGGAGCTCCACAGATACGCAGTATTTT | CASSFGSGSSTDTQYF
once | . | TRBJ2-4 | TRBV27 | TGTGCCAGCAGTTCGCCGGGACACCAAGCCAAAAACATTCAGTACTTC | CASSSPGHQAKNIQYF
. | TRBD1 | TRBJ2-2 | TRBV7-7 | TGTGCTAGCAGCCAGGGGACAGCCAACACCGGGGAGCTGTTTTTT | CASSQGTANTGELFF
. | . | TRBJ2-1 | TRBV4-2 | TGTGCCAGCAGCCAAGTTTTAGCGGAAAACAATGAGCAGTTCTTC | CASSQVLAENNEQFF
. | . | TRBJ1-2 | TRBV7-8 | TGTGCCAGCAGCTCACCAGACTTAACCAGACCACGGAGGGGCTATGGCTACACCTTC | CASSSPDLTRPRRGYGYTF
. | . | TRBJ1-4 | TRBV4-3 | TGCGCCAGCAGCCAAGAAGGGAACAGAGAAAAACTGTTTTTT | CASSQEGNREKLFF
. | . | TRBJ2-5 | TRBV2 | TGTGCCAGCAGTGAAGCTTCGGCAGGACAAGAGACCCAGTACTTC | CASSEASAGQETQYF
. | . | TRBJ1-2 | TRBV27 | TGTGCCAGCAGTTTAAAGGTGGCAGGGACCGGCGGCTACACCTTC | CASSLKVAGTGGYTF
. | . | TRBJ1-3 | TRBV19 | TGTGCCAGTATGATTGGTGGGGTCGGCTCGGTCTCTGGAAACACCATATATTTT | CASMIGGVGSVSGNTIYF
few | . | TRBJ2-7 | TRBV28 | TGTGCCAGCAGTTTACCAAACCGGAGAGCCTACGAGCAGTACTTC | CASSLPNRRAYEQYF
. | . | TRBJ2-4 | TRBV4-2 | TGTGCCAGCAGCCAAGAAGCAGGGGAGCTGGACAAAAACATTCAGTACTTC | CASSQEAGELDKNIQYF
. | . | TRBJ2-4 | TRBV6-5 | TGTGCCAGCCGGGGCGGAGGAAACATTCAGTACTTC | CASRGGGNIQYF
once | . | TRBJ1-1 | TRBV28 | TGTGCCAGCAGTCCGGCTCGCCCGAACACTGAAGCTTTCTTT | CASSPARPNTEAFF
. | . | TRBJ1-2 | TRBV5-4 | TGTGCCAGCAGCTCTGACTTTTATTTGGGCTACACCTTC | CASSSDFYLGYTF
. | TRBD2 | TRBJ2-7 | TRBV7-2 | TGTGCCAGCAGCTTACGACTAGCGGCCTACGAGCAGTACTTC | CASSLRLAAYEQYF
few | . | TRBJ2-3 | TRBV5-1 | TGCGCCAGCAGCTTGGAAAGGGGGATCAAAGATACGCAGTATTTT | CASSLERGIKDTQYF
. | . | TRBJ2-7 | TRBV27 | . | CASILGRDTYYEQYF
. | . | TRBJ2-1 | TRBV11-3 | TGTGCCAGCAGCTTAGGAAGGGGACAAGCAAACAATGAGCAGTTCTTC | CASSLGRGQANNEQFF
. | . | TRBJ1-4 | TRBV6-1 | TGTGCCACCCGGGAAGGGGCAACTAATGAAAAACTGTTTTTT | CATREGATNEKLFF
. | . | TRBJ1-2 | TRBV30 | TGTGCCTGCCAAAGGACAGCACACTATGGCTACACCTTC | CACQRTAHYGYTF
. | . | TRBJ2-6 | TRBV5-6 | TGTGCCAGCTCCCTTTACAATAGTCACAAGTCGGGCCAACGTCCTGACTTC | CASSLYNSHKSGQRPDF
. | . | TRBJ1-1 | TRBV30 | TGTGCCTGGAGCCAAACGGACGAAGCTTTCTTT | CAWSQTDEAFF
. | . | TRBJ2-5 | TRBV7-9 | TGTGCCAGCAGCCCCCGAGGGGCCCAGTACTTC | CASSPRGAQYF
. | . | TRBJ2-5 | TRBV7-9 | TGTGCCAGCAGCCCCGACCGAGGTGGGAAAAAAGGAGAGACCCAGTACTTC | CASSPDRGGKKGETQYF